Below are 27 T cell receptor beta chains sequenced from a single sample in a study of blood T cell repertoires in COVID-19. Using immunoSEQ multiplex PCR, the repertoire was profiled, and TCRdb retains in-frame clones only, with some absent. The sample includes some 170,000 clones, roughly 88% of them seen just once. The specimen was PBMCs or T cells enriched from blood (not recorded which). The receptors come from a man aged 50 or older who had recovered from COVID-19.

This sequence joins TRBV10-1 and TRBJ1-1; possibly TRBD1 for D (6 bases). The CDR3 runs 14 residues. Trimming shortened V by 3 bases and J by 6 bases, and 14 bases separated the two germline ends. Per germline, CDR1 WNHNN and CDR2 SYGVQD (reference sequence). For the CDR3, the DNA is TGCGCCAGCAGTGACGGGGGGCAAAGGTCTGAAGCTTTCTTT. It yields the protein CASSDGGQRSEAFF.

The chain recombines TRBV4-1 with TRBJ1-2; no clear D gene. The CDR3 sequence is 14 residues long. V dropped 0 bases and J dropped 7 bases, with 12 bases sitting between them. Germline V gene data show CDR1 as MGHRA and CDR2 as YSYEKL. CDR3 DNA: TGCGCCAGCAGCCAAGATGTATCGACACGTGGCTACACCTTC. Its translation: CASSQDVSTRGYTF.

The chain carries TRBV5-6 and TRBJ1-5, with 8 bases that match TRBD1. Germline CDR1 is SGHDT and CDR2 is YYEEEE. The CDR3 runs 16 residues. J was trimmed by 5 bases and V by 2 bases; bases with no gene match: 9. The CDR3 DNA sequence: TGTGCCAGCAGCTTTGGGGGACAGGCCGGGGATCAGCCCCAGCATTTT. The encoded protein is CASSFGGQAGDQPQHF. Variable domain in full (rest from reference TRBV5-6 and TRBJ1-5): DAGVTQSPTHLIKTRGQQVTLRCSPKSGHDTVSWYQQALGQGPQFIFQYYEEEERQRGNFPDRFSGHQFPNYSSELNVNALLLGDSALYLCASSFGGQAGDQPQHFGDGTRLSIL.

In its sample, this clone was seen once. This rearrangement joins TRBV6-1 to TRBJ1-2, with TRBD1 as a possible D gene (6 bases). CDR3 size: 17 residues. The V end was cut by 0 bases, the J end by 0 bases, with 14 bases between. The germline V gene encodes CDR1 MNHNS and CDR2 SASEGT. The DNA for the CDR3 is TGTGCCAGCAGTGAAGCCGGCAGGGGCGTATCTAACTATGGCTACACCTTC. Residues: CASSEAGRGVSNYGYTF.

This sequence joins TRBV2 and TRBJ2-7; 16 bases are shared with TRBD2. The germline V gene encodes CDR1 SNHLY and CDR2 FYNNEI. The CDR3 contains 15 residues. The junction had 9 bases not matched to a gene; V was cut back by 10 bases and J by 6 bases. The CDR3 bases are TGTGCCACCACGGGACTAGCGGGGGGGACCGCCGAGCAGTACTTC. This encodes CATTGLAGGTAEQYF.

This chain uses TRBV19 with TRBJ2-7; 8 bases are shared with TRBD2. Per germline, CDR1 LNHDA and CDR2 SQIVND (reference sequence). V lost 0 bases and J lost 2; bases outside the gene matches: 3. The CDR3 is 15 amino acids. The CDR3 DNA reads TGTGCCAGTAGTATAGACACGGGACTAGCCTACGAGCAGTACTTC. Encoded protein: CASSIDTGLAYEQYF.

The chain is built from TRBV27 and TRBJ2-5; TRBD2 agrees at 13 bases. The ends lost 6 bases at V and 4 bases at J; junction bases unmatched: 5. The germline V gene has CDR1 MNHEY and CDR2 SMNVEV (reference sequence). CDR3 size: 15 residues. The CDR3 region is CASSMTSGGLETQYF. The CDR3 DNA is TGTGCCAGCAGCATGACTAGCGGGGGGTTAGAGACCCAGTACTTC.

Only a few counts were recorded for this clone. V usage is TRBV13 and J usage is TRBJ1-2, with 10 bases aligning to TRBD1. The CDR3 has 19 amino acids. Germline V gives CDR1 PRHDT, CDR2 FYEKMQ (reference sequence). The V gene end was trimmed by 1 base and the J gene end by 3 bases; junction bases not matched to a gene: 14. The CDR3 region has the DNA TGTGCCAGCAGCTTAGTGGTGGGACAGGGGTTCCGTAGGGACTATGGCTACACCTTC. Translation: CASSLVVGQGFRRDYGYTF.

This sequence joins TRBV28 and TRBJ2-7; D might be TRBD1 (6 bases). Trimming left V 3 bases short and J 3 bases short, with 15 bases between. The CDR3 is 15 residues long. The germline CDR1 and CDR2 sequences are MDHEN and SYDVKM. For the CDR3, the DNA is TGTGCCAGCAGTTTGCCCCAGGGGATTAACTACGAGCAGTACTTC. It yields the protein CASSLPQGINYEQYF. Looking up the rest from reference TRBV28 and TRBJ2-7 gives the full variable domain: DVKVTQSSRYLVKRTGEKVFLECVQDMDHENMFWYRQDPGLGLRLIYFSYDVKMKEKGDIPEGYSVSREKKERFSLILESASTNQTSMYLCASSLPQGINYEQYFGPGTRLTVT.

The chain uses TRBV19 and TRBJ1-3, with TRBD1 identical over 7 bases. CDR1 is LNHDA and CDR2 is SQIVND in the germline V gene (reference sequence). V trimming: 6 bases; J trimming: 0 bases; junction bases outside the gene matches: 14. The CDR3 extends over 18 amino acids. This CDR3 is CASSSIGTATLSGNTIYF. The CDR3 DNA is TGTGCCAGTAGCTCCATAGGGACAGCTACACTCTCTGGAAACACCATATATTTT.

The chain uses TRBV29-1 and TRBJ1-1, with D maybe TRBD1 (6 bases). The CDR3 runs to 14 residues. The germline V gene has CDR1 SQVTM and CDR2 ANQGSEA. Trimming cost V 1 base and J 1 base, with 10 bases left between them. The CDR3, as DNA: TGCAGCGTTGAAGTACCAGGGGCGAACACTGAAGCTTTCTTT. It codes for CSVEVPGANTEAFF.

This clone was found once. This chain connects TRBV4-1 to TRBJ1-4; D is unclear. Germline CDR1 is MGHRA and CDR2 is YSYEKL. Trimming stripped 2 bases from V and 8 bases from J, with 18 bases between. The CDR3 has 16 amino acids. CDR3 DNA: TGCGCCAGCAGCCAATGGCCAGACAACAGCTGGGAAAAACTGTTTTTT. This encodes CASSQWPDNSWEKLFF.

The V call is TRBV4-1, the J call TRBJ2-5; TRBD1 is a possible D gene (6 bases). V was shortened by 0 bases and J by 5 bases, with 16 bases between the two germline ends. Germline-derived CDR1 and CDR2 are MGHRA and YSYEKL. The CDR3 spans 16 residues. The CDR3 loop is CASSQDSGRGLETQYF. The CDR3, as DNA: TGCGCCAGCAGCCAAGATTCCGGCAGGGGCTTGGAGACCCAGTACTTC.

This clone has a single count. The chain has TRBV7-7 and TRBJ1-1; no firm D call. This CDR3 spans 15 amino acids. Germline-derived CDR1 and CDR2 are SSHAT and FNYEAQ (reference sequence). The V end lost 0 bases, the J end lost 3 bases, and 11 bases lay between the germline ends. The CDR3 sequence: CASSLALAVHTEAFF. The CDR3 DNA is TGTGCCAGCAGCTTAGCCTTGGCAGTCCACACTGAAGCTTTCTTT.

V is TRBV3-1 (or the pseudogene TRBV3-2) and J is TRBJ2-5; TRBD2 is a possible D gene (6 bases). The CDR3 sequence is 15 residues long. The germline gives CDR1 LGHDT, CDR2 YNNKEL (reference sequence). Trimming shortened V by 3 bases and J by 1 base, and 12 bases separated the two germline ends. The CDR3 sequence is CASSQEGWVQETQYF. The CDR3 DNA is TGTGCCAGCAGCCAGGAGGGGTGGGTCCAAGAGACCCAGTACTTC.

This chain connects TRBV30 to TRBJ1-2; 9 positions agree with TRBD1. V lost 3 bases and J lost 7; bases outside the gene matches: 12. In germline, CDR1 is GTSNPN, CDR2 SVGIG (reference sequence). This CDR3 comprises 15 residues. As DNA, the CDR3 is TGTGCCTGGAGCCACCCTCCGGGGACAGGGAGTGGCTACACCTTC. Its protein product is CAWSHPPGTGSGYTF.

This clone was seen more than once but under ten times. The rearrangement links TRBV6-5 to TRBJ2-5; the match to TRBD2 covers 11 bases. V was pared by 5 bases and J by 2 bases, with 4 bases of the junction left unmatched. CDR3 length equals 15 residues. Germline CDR1 and CDR2: MNHEY and SVGAGI. CDR3 residues: CASSRTSGPQETQYF. The CDR3 DNA is TGTGCCAGCAGTAGGACTAGCGGGCCTCAAGAGACCCAGTACTTC.

J is TRBJ1-5 and V is TRBV7-9; TRBD1 matches 9 bases. The CDR3 covers 15 residues. V was pared by 5 bases and J by 6 bases, with 8 bases of the junction left unmatched. Germline V CDR1 and CDR2: SEHNR, FQNEAQ (reference sequence). This CDR3 reads CASSKDRGVGQPQHF. The CDR3 DNA follows: TGTGCCAGCAGCAAGGACAGGGGAGTGGGTCAGCCCCAGCATTTT.

This rearrangement joins TRBV30 to TRBJ1-2, with D tentatively TRBD1 (5 bases). The CDR3 totals 12 residues. Trimming took off 2 bases at V and 7 bases at J, with 11 bases between the two ends. From germline, CDR1 is GTSNPN and CDR2 SVGIG (reference sequence). The CDR3 nucleotides read TGTGCCTGGAGTTGGACATCGGGTGGCTACACCTTC. Translating it yields CAWSWTSGGYTF.

This clone was detected a few times. The rearrangement uses TRBV30 and TRBJ2-1; D is possibly TRBD2 (5 bases). From germline, CDR1 is GTSNPN and CDR2 SVGIG (reference sequence). This CDR3 region has 18 residues. V was pared by 0 bases and J by 10 bases, with 28 bases between. CDR3 in amino acids: CAWSVGGRTILQALEQFF. CDR3 nucleotide sequence: TGTGCCTGGAGTGTTGGAGGCAGGACCATCCTACAAGCCCTCGAGCAGTTCTTC.

This clone appeared once. The chain uses TRBV7-9 and TRBJ2-7; 9 bases are a match to TRBD1. Trimming cost V 5 bases and J 7 bases; bases outside gene matches: 12. CDR1 and CDR2 from the germline V gene are SEHNR and FQNEAQ (reference sequence). The CDR3 runs 15 residues. This CDR3 is CASSPTGDRVREQYF. CDR3 DNA: TGTGCCAGCAGCCCTACAGGGGACAGGGTTCGGGAGCAGTACTTC. Using reference TRBV7-9 and TRBJ2-7 for the parts outside the CDR3, the full variable domain is DTGVSQNPRHKITKRGQNVTFRCDPISEHNRLYWYRQTLGQGPEFLTYFQNEAQLEKSRLLSDRFSAERPKGSFSTLEIQRTEQGDSAMYLCASSPTGDRVREQYFGPGTRLTVT.

The chain joins TRBV12-3 or TRBV12-4 to TRBJ1-2; 7 bases are a match to TRBD1. CDR3 length: 13 amino acids. Unmatched junction bases numbered 6, after V lost 5 bases and J lost 6 bases. CDR3 DNA sequence: TGTGCCAGCAGTCGCCCCGGACAGGATGGCTACACCTTC. Residues: CASSRPGQDGYTF.

The rearrangement joins TRBV7-9 to TRBJ2-7, with D possibly matching TRBD1 (6 bases). Germline CDR1 is SEHNR and CDR2 is FQNEAQ (reference sequence). The CDR3 covers 15 residues. V lost 5 bases to trimming and J lost 1 base, with 15 bases between them. CDR3 sequence reads: CASSNTGTHSYEQYF. In DNA form, the CDR3 reads TGTGCCAGCAGCAACACCGGGACACATTCCTACGAGCAGTACTTC.

In nucleotides, the CDR3 is TGCAGCGTCCGTCCCGGGACAGGGGGGTATGGCTACACCTTC. Protein product: CSVRPGTGGYGYTF. The rearrangement joins TRBV29-1 to TRBJ1-2; 11 bases align to TRBD1. V lost 6 bases to trimming and J lost 5 bases; unmatched junction nucleotides: 8. This CDR3 is built from 14 residues. In germline, CDR1 is SQVTM, CDR2 ANQGSEA. Combining the CDR3 with reference TRBV29-1 and TRBJ1-2 gives the whole variable domain SAVISQKPSRDICQRGTSLTIQCQVDSQVTMMFWYRQQPGQSLTLIATANQGSEATYESGFVIDKFPISRPNLTFSTLTVSNMSPEDSSIYLCSVRPGTGGYGYTFGSGTRLTVV.

This rearrangement joins TRBV18 to TRBJ1-1; TRBD1 is a possible D gene (6 bases). V was trimmed by 3 bases and J by 5 bases, leaving 16 bases between them. Per the germline V gene, CDR1 is KGHSH and CDR2 is LQKENI. The CDR3 extends over 15 amino acids. Here the CDR3 reads CASSPFLARGTEAFF. CDR3 nucleotides: TGTGCCAGCTCACCTTTCTTGGCCAGGGGTACTGAAGCTTTCTTT. The full variable domain, with the rest looked up from reference TRBV18 and TRBJ1-1, is NAGVMQNPRHLVRRRGQEARLRCSPMKGHSHVYWYRQLPEEGLKFMVYLQKENIIDESGMPKERFSAEFPKEGPSILRIQQVVRGDSAAYFCASSPFLARGTEAFFGQGTRLTVV.

This rearrangement joins TRBV7-2 to TRBJ1-2; D ambiguous. Deletions cut 6 bases from V and 7 bases from J, with 18 bases between. Germline V CDR1 and CDR2: SGHTA, FQGNSA. CDR3 length equals 14 residues. CDR3 sequence: CASSGRSSSFGYTF. As DNA, the CDR3 is TGTGCCAGCAGTGGGCGTTCCTCGAGTTTTGGCTACACCTTC.

The chain employs TRBV18 and TRBJ1-2; D gene uncertain. From germline, CDR1 is KGHSH and CDR2 LQKENI. V lost 4 bases and J 8 bases, leaving 26 bases between the germline ends. The length of the CDR3 is 17 residues. For the CDR3, the DNA is TGTGCCAGCTCACTCAAGACCGGGAGGCCCTTCGAAAGGGGCTACACCTTC. Protein product: CASSLKTGRPFERGYTF. Full variable domain (rest looked up from reference TRBV18 and TRBJ1-2): NAGVMQNPRHLVRRRGQEARLRCSPMKGHSHVYWYRQLPEEGLKFMVYLQKENIIDESGMPKERFSAEFPKEGPSILRIQQVVRGDSAAYFCASSLKTGRPFERGYTFGSGTRLTVV.